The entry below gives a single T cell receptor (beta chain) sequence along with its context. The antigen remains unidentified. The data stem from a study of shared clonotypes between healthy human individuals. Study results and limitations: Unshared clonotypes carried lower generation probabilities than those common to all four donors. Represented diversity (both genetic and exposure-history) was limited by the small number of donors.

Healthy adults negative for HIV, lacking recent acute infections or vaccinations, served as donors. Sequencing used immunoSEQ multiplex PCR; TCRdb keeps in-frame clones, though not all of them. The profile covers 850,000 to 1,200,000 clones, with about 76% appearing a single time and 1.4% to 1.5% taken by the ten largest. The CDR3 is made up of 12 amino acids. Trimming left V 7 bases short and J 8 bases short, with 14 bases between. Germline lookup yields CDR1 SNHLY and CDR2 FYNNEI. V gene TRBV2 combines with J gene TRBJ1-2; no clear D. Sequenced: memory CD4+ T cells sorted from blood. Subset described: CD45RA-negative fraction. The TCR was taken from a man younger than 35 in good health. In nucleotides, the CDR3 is TGTGCCAGCAATCGTCGGCAGGAAGGCTACACCTTC. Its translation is CASNRRQEGYTF.